This entry lists 13 T cell receptor beta chains sequenced from one sample in a study of T cells after yellow fever vaccination. TCRdb re-derived calls from the 5' RACE reads in MiXCR, one entry per CDR3 protein. The sample includes some 670,000 distinct CDR3 sequences, approximately 13% of them seen just once. The sample consisted of PBMCs, taken on the day of the yellow fever booster vaccination. The receptors here all came from a young man who received the YFV17D yellow fever vaccine.

This clonotype showed up just a few times. The gene calls are TRBV20-1 and TRBJ2-5; D is perhaps TRBD2 (5 bases). Trimming cost V 8 bases and J 5 bases, with 21 bases left between them. Germline assignment: CDR1 DFQATT and CDR2 SNEGSKA (reference sequence). The CDR3 runs 14 residues. The DNA for the CDR3 is TGCAGTTCCGCTCCGGGGTCGTATGGCGAGACCCAGTACTTC. Residues: CSSAPGSYGETQYF.

The sample holds a few counts of this clonotype. The rearrangement links TRBV18 to TRBJ1-1; the D is unclear. CDR3 size: 14 residues. CDR1 is KGHSH and CDR2 is LQKENI in the germline V gene. Trimming shortened V by 3 bases and J by 0 bases, and 8 bases separated the two germline ends. CDR3 residues: CASSPGSMNTEAFF. CDR3 in DNA: TGTGCCAGCTCACCCGGGTCGATGAACACTGAAGCTTTCTTT.

This clonotype was seen only a few times. This chain joins TRBV4-3 and TRBJ1-2; no firm D call. V lost 2 bases and J 2 bases, leaving 9 bases between the germline ends. Germline lookup yields CDR1 LGHNA and CDR2 YSLEER. The CDR3 consists of 14 residues. The CDR3 DNA sequence: TGCGCCAGCAGCCAAAATCCGGTCAACTATGGCTACACCTTC. Its translation is CASSQNPVNYGYTF.

The sample holds a few counts of this clonotype. The gene calls are TRBV5-1 and TRBJ2-3; D is perhaps TRBD2 (6 bases). Germline CDR1 SGHRS, CDR2 YFSETQ. Trimming took off 6 bases at V and 1 base at J, with 15 bases between the two ends. The CDR3 loop spans 15 amino acids. The CDR3, as DNA: TGCGCCAGCAAACCCCGTTGGGAGGGCACAGATACGCAGTATTTT. This gives the protein CASKPRWEGTDTQYF.

This clonotype came up a few times. The V and J genes are TRBV18 and TRBJ2-7; 7 bases match TRBD2. The CDR3 consists of 14 residues. Germline-derived CDR1 and CDR2 are KGHSH and LQKENI. V gave up 2 bases and J gave up 6 bases; unmatched junction bases: 7. CDR3 loop: CASSPGRAGGEQYF. CDR3 coding DNA: TGTGCCAGCTCACCAGGGAGGGCTGGAGGCGAGCAGTACTTC.

This clonotype was seen a few times. The chain links TRBV30 to TRBJ2-2; weak D call: TRBD1 (6 bases). The CDR3 consists of 16 residues. Per germline, CDR1 GTSNPN and CDR2 SVGIG (reference sequence). Trimming took 4 bases from V and 6 from J, leaving 21 bases between them. The CDR3 sequence: CAWNYRDTQMAGELFF. The CDR3 DNA sequence: TGTGCCTGGAACTACCGGGACACCCAGATGGCCGGGGAGCTGTTTTTT.

The chain has TRBV7-2 and TRBJ2-2, with 7 positions matching TRBD2. Looked up from germline, CDR1 is SGHTA and CDR2 is FQGNSA. The CDR3 contains 12 residues. With 6 bases clipped from V and 10 bases from J, the junction kept 5 bases outside the gene matches. CDR3 in amino acids: CASSSAGVELFF. In DNA, the CDR3 is TGTGCCAGCAGTTCGGCGGGAGTGGAGCTGTTTTTT.

This clonotype occurred a few times. The chain joins TRBV9 to TRBJ2-7, with TRBD2 matching over 8 bases. Germline V gene sequence: CDR1 SGDLS, CDR2 YYNGEE. V gave up 4 bases and J gave up 5 bases; unmatched junction bases: 14. This CDR3 has 16 amino acids. As DNA, the CDR3 is TGTGCCAGCAGCCCCGCCCCGGGACTAGGATCGCACGAGCAGTACTTC. This sequence encodes CASSPAPGLGSHEQYF.

At least ten counts were recorded for this clonotype. V gene TRBV15 combines with J gene TRBJ2-3; D is possibly TRBD2 (5 bases). The V and J ends lost 3 bases and 0 bases respectively, with 16 bases between them. CDR3 length: 17 amino acids. Germline CDR1 is LNHNV and CDR2 is YYDKDF (reference sequence). CDR3 loop: CATSRRLRSGSTDTQYF. CDR3 coding DNA: TGTGCCACCAGCAGGCGATTAAGGAGCGGCAGCACAGATACGCAGTATTTT.

Ten or more counts support this clonotype. V gene TRBV3-1 combines with J gene TRBJ2-1; D gene unclear. Germline CDR1 and CDR2: LGHDT and YNNKEL (reference sequence). CDR3 size: 13 residues. The ends were cut back, 3 bases at V and 1 base at J, with 4 bases in the middle. The CDR3, as DNA: TGTGCCAGCAGCCACCGGTCCTACAATGAGCAGTTCTTC. This translates into CASSHRSYNEQFF.

V usage is TRBV12-3 or TRBV12-4 and J usage is TRBJ2-1; 7 positions match TRBD2. With V trimmed by 4 bases and J by 2 bases, 5 bases remained unmatched. The CDR3 runs 15 residues. The CDR3 sequence is CASSSGGVPYNEQFF. The DNA for the CDR3 is TGTGCCAGCAGTTCTGGGGGGGTCCCCTACAATGAGCAGTTCTTC.

V and J are TRBV30 and TRBJ1-1, with TRBD1 as a possible D gene (5 bases). The germline V gene encodes CDR1 GTSNPN and CDR2 SVGIG (reference sequence). V was pared by 2 bases and J by 3 bases, with 13 bases between. The CDR3 covers 14 residues. CDR3 in amino acids: CAWSPPGAYTEAFF. The CDR3 coding sequence is TGTGCCTGGAGTCCACCCGGGGCCTACACTGAAGCTTTCTTT.

J is TRBJ1-6 and V is TRBV2; possible D gene TRBD1, 6 bases. Trimming shortened V by 6 bases and J by 10 bases, and 22 bases separated the two germline ends. This CDR3 contains 16 residues. Germline values: CDR1 SNHLY, CDR2 FYNNEI. The CDR3 DNA follows: TGTGCCAGCAGAGACGATGCGGACAGCTGGGGATCACCCCTCCACTTT. Translating it yields CASRDDADSWGSPLHF.